The present TCR delta chain was sequenced within a study of γδ T cells in repeated Plasmodium falciparum infection. The CDR3 has 15 residues. The germline V gene encodes CDR1 TSWWSYY and CDR2 QGS. Trimming removed 3 bases at V and 0 bases at J, with 11 bases between. Vgamma9/Vdelta2+ and Vdelta2-negative gammadelta T cells were flow-sorted from PBMC for bulk sequencing. This clone was seen at least ten times. Its antigen is not identified. TCRdb re-processed the multiplex PCR reads using CATT. The sample consists of about 89,000 delta-chain clones, approximately 1.5% of them appearing once. Study-wide points: Waves of new clonotype selection appeared after repeated controlled infections in Vdelta2-negative, largely Vdelta1+, gammadelta T cells.

The sample taken for sequencing was gamma-delta T cells from blood. This TCR came from a pool of human donors (malaria-infected and uninfected, not separated). The chain employs TRDV1 and TRDJ1, with unresolved D. In DNA, the CDR3 is TGTGCTCTTGGGGATCACTCCGGATACACCGATAAACTCATCTTT. This gives the protein CALGDHSGYTDKLIF.